This passage covers 26 T cell receptor beta chains from one sample sequenced in a study of blood T cell repertoires in COVID-19. TCRdb's table, derived via immunoSEQ multiplex PCR, lists solely in-frame clones and lacks some. This table holds 60,000 or so clones, approximately 88% found once. Material: peripheral blood. The source of these receptors is a man aged 30-40 years with COVID-19, enrolled during active disease.

This chain links TRBV28 with TRBJ2-1; 7 bases agree with TRBD2. CDR3 length: 17 amino acids. V lost 8 bases, J lost 0 bases, and 13 bases stayed unmatched. The germline V gene encodes CDR1 MDHEN and CDR2 SYDVKM. The CDR3, as DNA: TGTGCCAGCGGCTCTGACCTAGCGGAAAGCTCCTACAATGAGCAGTTCTTC. It yields the protein CASGSDLAESSYNEQFF.

The chain combines TRBV19 with TRBJ1-1, with a possible D match to TRBD1 (5 bases). V lost 5 bases and J lost 1, with 8 bases in between. The CDR3 loop spans 13 amino acids. Looked up from germline, CDR1 is LNHDA and CDR2 is SQIVND (reference sequence). CDR3 amino acids: CASSPRANTEAFF. The CDR3 region has the DNA TGTGCCAGTAGTCCCAGGGCGAACACTGAAGCTTTCTTT.

V is TRBV7-2 and J is TRBJ1-2; tentatively, D is TRBD1 (5 bases). V was trimmed by 4 bases and J by 4 bases, leaving 19 bases between them. CDR3 length: 16 amino acids. Per the germline V gene, CDR1 is SGHTA and CDR2 is FQGNSA. This chain's CDR3 is CASSWKGSVAGYGYTF. CDR3 in DNA: TGTGCCAGCAGCTGGAAGGGGTCGGTGGCTGGCTATGGCTACACCTTC.

The genes are TRBV9 and TRBJ2-2, with 9 bases fitting TRBD2. The ends lost 2 bases at V and 2 bases at J; junction bases unmatched: 4. This CDR3 has 16 amino acids. CDR1 and CDR2 from the germline V gene are SGDLS and YYNGEE. The CDR3: CASSVLAGKNTGELFF. CDR3 coding DNA: TGTGCCAGCAGCGTCCTAGCGGGAAAAAACACCGGGGAGCTGTTTTTT.

The chain is built from TRBV11-2 and TRBJ2-7, with 10 bases fitting TRBD1. The CDR3 covers 14 residues. Germline CDR1 is SGHAT and CDR2 is FQNNGV. After removal of 6 bases from V and 2 bases from J, the junction contained 4 bases not matched to a gene. For the CDR3, the DNA is TGTGCCAGCAGACCCGACAGGGGGCCCTACGAGCAGTACTTC. Residues: CASRPDRGPYEQYF.

The chain joins TRBV15 to TRBJ2-5; a weak D match, TRBD1 (6 bases). The length of the CDR3 is 14 residues. V lost 8 bases and J 5 bases, leaving 18 bases between the germline ends. CDR1 is LNHNV and CDR2 is YYDKDF in the germline V gene (reference sequence). CDR3 sequence (DNA): TGTGCCACCTCCCCGAATGGGGGCGGGGAGACCCAGTACTTC. This encodes CATSPNGGGETQYF.

V gene TRBV4-1 combines with J gene TRBJ1-4; TRBD1 might be the D (5 bases). V was shortened by 2 bases and J by 5 bases, with 15 bases between the two germline ends. This CDR3 is built from 16 residues. Germline values: CDR1 MGHRA, CDR2 YSYEKL. Here the CDR3 reads CASSQRSLTANEKLFF. The CDR3 region has the DNA TGCGCCAGCAGCCAAAGATCCCTGACAGCGAATGAAAAACTGTTTTTT.

V and J are TRBV7-9 and TRBJ2-7; no clear D. The CDR3 runs 14 residues. V gave up 0 bases and J gave up 0 bases, with 6 bases separating them. The germline V gene encodes CDR1 SEHNR and CDR2 FQNEAQ (reference sequence). DNA of the CDR3: TGTGCCAGCAGCTTAGCGAGATTCTCCTACGAGCAGTACTTC. It is translated as CASSLARFSYEQYF.

The gene calls are TRBV19 and TRBJ2-7; 14 nucleotides align to TRBD2. The V segment lost 4 bases and the J segment 6 bases; nucleotides outside the gene matches: 5. Germline V gene lookup returns CDR1 LNHDA and CDR2 SQIVND (reference sequence). This CDR3 contains 15 residues. CDR3 in amino acids: CASSRTSGRMGEQYF. The DNA for the CDR3 is TGTGCCAGTAGTAGGACTAGCGGGAGGATGGGCGAGCAGTACTTC.

The chain links TRBV10-3 to TRBJ1-5; D might be TRBD1 (5 bases). This CDR3 is 13 amino acids long. V lost 6 bases and J 4 bases, leaving 10 bases between the germline ends. Looked up from germline, CDR1 is ENHRY and CDR2 is SYGVKD. In nucleotides, the CDR3 is TGTGCCATCAGCCGCGACAGAAATCAGCCCCAGCATTTT. Protein: CAISRDRNQPQHF.

Concerning this clone: This sample includes further DNA sequences coding for the same CDR3. This sequence joins TRBV9 and TRBJ1-3; TRBD1 agrees at 7 bases. After removal of 0 bases from V and 3 bases from J, the junction contained 0 bases not matched to a gene. Germline V gives CDR1 SGDLS, CDR2 YYNGEE. The CDR3 runs 14 residues. Here the CDR3 reads CASSVGQGGNTIYF. CDR3 nucleotide sequence: TGTGCCAGCAGCGTAGGACAGGGTGGAAACACCATATATTTT.

The CDR3 protein is CASSTRQGANTEAFF. The CDR3 DNA reads as TGTGCCAGCTCAACGAGACAGGGGGCGAACACTGAAGCTTTCTTT. The gene calls are TRBV18 and TRBJ1-1, with 10 nucleotides matching TRBD1. After removal of 5 bases from V and 1 base from J, the junction contained 4 bases not matched to a gene. Germline assignment: CDR1 KGHSH and CDR2 LQKENI. CDR3 length: 15 amino acids.

The rearrangement joins TRBV28 to TRBJ2-7, with D unresolved. V shed 1 base and J shed 0 bases, with 7 bases lying between them. Germline V gene data show CDR1 as MDHEN and CDR2 as SYDVKM. This CDR3 is built from 14 residues. The CDR3 here is CASSLYGPSYEQYF. CDR3 in DNA: TGTGCCAGCAGTTTATATGGCCCCTCCTACGAGCAGTACTTC.

This chain uses TRBV9 with TRBJ2-5; the match to TRBD2 covers 9 bases. Looked up from germline, CDR1 is SGDLS and CDR2 is YYNGEE. V lost 0 bases, J lost 5 bases, and 8 bases stayed unmatched. The CDR3 sequence is 16 residues long. Here the CDR3 DNA reads TGTGCCAGCAGCGTAGCCGGTAGCGGGAGTTATGAGACCCAGTACTTC. Translated, it gives CASSVAGSGSYETQYF.

Only one count was recorded for this clone. The V gene is TRBV3-1 (or the pseudogene TRBV3-2), the J gene TRBJ2-5; 10 nucleotides align to TRBD2. The ends lost 0 bases at V and 3 bases at J; junction bases unmatched: 13. CDR3 size: 19 residues. Per the germline V gene, CDR1 is LGHDT and CDR2 is YNNKEL (reference sequence). The CDR3 bases are TGTGCCAGCAGCCAAGATTTCACTAGCGGGATCGAGGGGAAAGAGACCCAGTACTTC. Protein product: CASSQDFTSGIEGKETQYF.

V is TRBV28 and J is TRBJ1-4; TRBD1 might be the D (5 bases). This CDR3 spans 17 amino acids. Germline V CDR1 and CDR2: MDHEN, SYDVKM. V was cut by 3 bases and J by 10 bases, with 24 bases left in between. The CDR3 bases are TGTGCCAGCAGTTTCTCGACAGCTAAGGCGGAACGTGGAAAACTGTTTTTT. Its translation: CASSFSTAKAERGKLFF.

The V call is TRBV6-5, the J call TRBJ1-2, with D maybe TRBD1 (6 bases). Trimming took 4 bases from V and 7 from J, leaving 16 bases between them. Germline lookup yields CDR1 MNHEY and CDR2 SVGAGI. CDR3 size: 14 residues. CDR3 nucleotides: TGTGCCAGCAGTTCCGGAACAGGGTTTCCTGGCTACACCTTC. It codes for CASSSGTGFPGYTF.

The chain links TRBV28 to TRBJ2-3, with D perhaps matching TRBD2 (6 bases). Trimming pared 6 bases from V and 6 bases from J, leaving 19 bases between. The CDR3 spans 15 residues. Germline assignment: CDR1 MDHEN and CDR2 SYDVKM. The DNA of the CDR3 is TGTGCCAGCAGCGCCTCCGGGCGGGGTCAGGATACGCAGTATTTT. This encodes CASSASGRGQDTQYF. The whole variable domain, remainder taken from reference TRBV28 and TRBJ2-3, is DVKVTQSSRYLVKRTGEKVFLECVQDMDHENMFWYRQDPGLGLRLIYFSYDVKMKEKGDIPEGYSVSREKKERFSLILESASTNQTSMYLCASSASGRGQDTQYFGPGTRLTVL.

The gene calls are TRBV3-1 (or the pseudogene TRBV3-2) and TRBJ2-1; 10 bases line up with TRBD1. The germline gives CDR1 LGHDT, CDR2 YNNKEL (reference sequence). Trimming cost V 4 bases and J 12 bases; bases outside gene matches: 15. The CDR3 covers 16 residues. The CDR3 loop is CASSLPSGTGAPGQFF. The CDR3 nucleotides read TGTGCCAGCAGCCTACCCTCCGGGACAGGGGCTCCGGGGCAGTTCTTC.

The CDR3 DNA follows: TGTGCCTGGAAAAAGCCGACAGGGATGGTTACTGAAGCTTTCTTT. Amino acid sequence: CAWKKPTGMVTEAFF. The chain joins TRBV30 to TRBJ1-1; TRBD1 agrees at 7 bases. CDR3 length: 15 residues. Germline V gene data show CDR1 as GTSNPN and CDR2 as SVGIG (reference sequence). J gave up 5 bases and V 4 bases, and 13 bases lay outside the gene matches.

V is TRBV7-9 and J is TRBJ2-4; D perhaps matches TRBD1 (5 bases). Germline assignment: CDR1 SEHNR and CDR2 FQNEAQ (reference sequence). V dropped 0 bases and J dropped 5 bases, with 17 bases sitting between them. The CDR3 has 17 residues. CDR3 sequence: CASSLALIWGGENIQYF. The CDR3 nucleotides read TGTGCCAGCAGCTTAGCGTTGATATGGGGCGGAGAAAACATTCAGTACTTC.

The rearrangement joins TRBV19 to TRBJ1-6, with 7 bases lining up with TRBD1. Germline V gene data show CDR1 as LNHDA and CDR2 as SQIVND (reference sequence). With V trimmed by 5 bases and J by 9 bases, 7 bases remained unmatched. The CDR3 totals 14 residues. CDR3 coding DNA: TGTGCCAGTAGTGCCACAGGGGCGCGTTCACCCCTCCACTTT. This gives the protein CASSATGARSPLHF.

The chain joins TRBV20-1 to TRBJ1-1; D is perhaps TRBD1 (5 bases). Between the trimmed V and J ends, which lost 3 bases and 5 bases, there was a span of 19 bases. Germline CDR1 is DFQATT and CDR2 is SNEGSKA (reference sequence). The CDR3 runs 15 residues. The CDR3 bases are TGCAGTGCTAGTTGGAGGCGGGGGGTTAAGACTGAAGCTTTCTTT. Translation gives CSASWRRGVKTEAFF.

The V and J genes are TRBV4-1 and TRBJ1-4; TRBD1 matches at 7 bases. With 4 bases clipped from V and 8 bases from J, the junction kept 10 bases outside the gene matches. Germline V lookup: CDR1 MGHRA, CDR2 YSYEKL. The length of the CDR3 is 15 residues. CDR3: CASSPEGQLGEKLFF. The CDR3 DNA reads TGCGCCAGCAGCCCAGAGGGACAGCTGGGGGAAAAACTGTTTTTT.

The chain has TRBV5-4 and TRBJ2-6; 10 nucleotides align to TRBD1. Germline V lookup: CDR1 SGHNT, CDR2 YYREEE (reference sequence). The CDR3 loop spans 17 amino acids. Trimming removed 0 bases from V and 6 bases from J; junction bases left unmatched: 6. CDR3 amino acids: CASSLGQGAFLANVLTF. CDR3 bases: TGTGCCAGCAGCTTGGGACAGGGGGCGTTTTTGGCCAACGTCCTGACTTTC.

This clone appeared a few times. The chain recombines TRBV6-5 with TRBJ1-2; D ambiguous. From germline, CDR1 is MNHEY and CDR2 SVGAGI. There are 14 residues in the CDR3. V lost 7 bases and J 5 bases, leaving 17 bases between the germline ends. CDR3 bases: TGTGCCAGCAACTTGGTCAAGAACCGGTATGGCTACACCTTC. Translated, it gives CASNLVKNRYGYTF.